These 30 T cell receptor beta chains originate from one sample sequenced in a study of identifying expanded T cells in peripheral blood. Produced via immunoSEQ multiplex PCR; TCRdb's table is partial and in-frame only. The table lists 75,000 to 95,000 clones, over 85% of them singletons. The source material was blood. The receptors come from a person aged 18 to 75 in good health.

This clone has only a few counts. This chain connects TRBV7-8 to TRBJ1-6; no clear D. Trimming pared 0 bases from V and 7 bases from J, leaving 7 bases between. Per germline, CDR1 SGHVS and CDR2 FQNEAQ. The length of the CDR3 is 14 residues. The CDR3 DNA reads TGTGCCAGCAGCTTAGCACGGCTAAATTCACCCCTCCACTTT. Protein sequence: CASSLARLNSPLHF.

The chain has TRBV7-2 and TRBJ2-2; D is perhaps TRBD1 (6 bases). V lost 10 bases and J lost 0, with 12 bases in between. The CDR3 runs to 14 residues. Germline V CDR1 and CDR2: SGHTA, FQGNSA. CDR3 sequence (DNA): TGTGCCACAGGGGAGCCTGCGAACACCGGGGAGCTGTTTTTT. This gives the protein CATGEPANTGELFF. The full variable domain, its missing parts supplied by reference TRBV7-2 and TRBJ2-2, is GAGVSQSPSNKVTEKGKDVELRCDPISGHTALYWYRQSLGQGLEFLIYFQGNSAPDKSGLPSDRFSAERTGGSVSTLTIQRTQQEDSAVYLCATGEPANTGELFFGEGSRLTVL.

The CDR3 loop is CASSYTGGENTEAFF. DNA for the CDR3: TGTGCCAGCAGTTATACGGGAGGAGAAAACACTGAAGCTTTCTTT. The chain combines TRBV6-5 with TRBJ1-1; D ambiguous. Trimming removed 3 bases at V and 2 bases at J, with 13 bases between. The germline CDR1 and CDR2 sequences are MNHEY and SVGAGI. The CDR3 totals 15 residues.

The chain couples TRBV5-6 to TRBJ2-5; TRBD2 might be the D (6 bases). Deletions cut 5 bases from V and 1 base from J, with 18 bases between. The CDR3 is 16 amino acids. Germline V lookup: CDR1 SGHDT, CDR2 YYEEEE. The CDR3 sequence is CASSSRDSYSQETQYF. CDR3 bases: TGTGCCAGCAGTTCAAGGGACTCCTACAGCCAAGAGACCCAGTACTTC.

V usage is TRBV5-6 and J usage is TRBJ2-3, with TRBD1 identical over 7 bases. The CDR3 loop spans 16 amino acids. V gave up 4 bases and J gave up 4 bases; unmatched junction bases: 12. From germline, CDR1 is SGHDT and CDR2 YYEEEE. The CDR3 DNA reads as TGTGCCAGCAGCGCGAGGACAGGCTATCTCCCAGATACGCAGTATTTT. Translating it yields CASSARTGYLPDTQYF.

The chain joins TRBV12-5 to TRBJ2-2; TRBD1 agrees at 9 bases. This CDR3 spans 17 amino acids. Trimming at V came to 7 bases and at J to 4 bases, leaving 13 bases not matched to a gene. Germline V gives CDR1 LGHNT, CDR2 FRNRAP. CDR3 in amino acids: CASANPSRTGVTGELFF. The CDR3 nucleotides are TGTGCTAGTGCCAACCCTTCCCGGACAGGGGTCACCGGGGAGCTGTTTTTT.

This clone was found once. The chain is built from TRBV7-3 and TRBJ2-1; D remains ambiguous. Germline CDR1 is SGHTA and CDR2 is FQGTGA. CDR3 size: 14 residues. V was pared by 5 bases and J by 4 bases, with 12 bases between. The DNA of the CDR3 is TGTGCCAGCAGCAACCCCGGGCTATACAATGAGCAGTTCTTC. It is translated as CASSNPGLYNEQFF. Using reference TRBV7-3 and TRBJ2-1 for the parts outside the CDR3, the full variable domain is GAGVSQTPSNKVTEKGKYVELRCDPISGHTALYWYRQSLGQGPEFLIYFQGTGAADDSGLPNDRFFAVRPEGSVSTLKIQRTERGDSAVYLCASSNPGLYNEQFFGPGTRLTVL.

The V call is TRBV18, the J call TRBJ2-5, with TRBD1 identical over 10 bases. The V gene end was trimmed by 1 base and the J gene end by 3 bases; junction bases not matched to a gene: 2. Germline V gives CDR1 KGHSH, CDR2 LQKENI. The CDR3 loop spans 15 amino acids. The CDR3: CASSPRGTGEETQYF. The CDR3 nucleotides are TGTGCCAGCTCACCACGGGGGACAGGGGAAGAGACCCAGTACTTC.

The chain links TRBV19 to TRBJ2-7; the D is unclear. Germline values: CDR1 LNHDA, CDR2 SQIVND (reference sequence). V was trimmed by 4 bases and J by 0 bases, leaving 10 bases between them. This CDR3 contains 14 residues. CDR3 DNA sequence: TGTGCCAGTAGTAAGACGTCAGCCTCCTACGAGCAGTACTTC. It encodes CASSKTSASYEQYF.

The CDR3, as DNA: TGCGCCAGCAGCCAAGAAGCTGGGATCGCGACTGAAGCTTTCTTT. Translated, it gives CASSQEAGIATEAFF. V and J are TRBV4-1 and TRBJ1-1; no clear D gene. CDR1 MGHRA and CDR2 YSYEKL come from the germline V gene. This CDR3 contains 15 residues. V dropped 0 bases and J dropped 5 bases, with 13 bases sitting between them.

The rearrangement joins TRBV9 to TRBJ1-1, with 10 bases lining up with TRBD1. The ends lost 4 bases at V and 5 bases at J; junction bases unmatched: 8. CDR1 is SGDLS and CDR2 is YYNGEE in the germline V gene. The CDR3 contains 15 residues. In DNA, the CDR3 is TGTGCCAGCAGCCGGGGACAGGGGTCGAGGACTGAAGCTTTCTTT. Translating gives CASSRGQGSRTEAFF.

The chain joins TRBV9 to TRBJ1-6; no definite D call. This CDR3 is 15 amino acids long. V was shortened by 3 bases and J by 5 bases, with 12 bases between the two germline ends. Germline V gene data show CDR1 as SGDLS and CDR2 as YYNGEE. CDR3 region: CASSGANPDNSPLHF. CDR3 in DNA: TGTGCCAGCAGCGGGGCCAATCCCGATAATTCACCCCTCCACTTT.

The V gene is TRBV19, the J gene TRBJ1-1; 7 bases map to TRBD1. Germline V gene data show CDR1 as LNHDA and CDR2 as SQIVND (reference sequence). Germline trimming cut 10 bases from V and 2 bases from J; bases unmatched to any gene: 1. The CDR3 runs 11 residues. The CDR3 loop is CATGGNTEAFF. The CDR3 DNA reads TGTGCCACAGGGGGTAACACTGAAGCTTTCTTT.

The chain has TRBV29-1 and TRBJ1-1, with a possible D match to TRBD1 (5 bases). The CDR3 spans 11 residues. Germline-derived CDR1 and CDR2 are SQVTM and ANQGSEA. V gave up 5 bases and J gave up 7 bases, with 11 bases separating them. The CDR3 loop reads CSVRGEGEAFF. The CDR3 nucleotides read TGCAGCGTTCGAGGGGAGGGTGAAGCTTTCTTT. Full variable domain (outside the CDR3, taken from reference TRBV29-1 and TRBJ1-1): SAVISQKPSRDICQRGTSLTIQCQVDSQVTMMFWYRQQPGQSLTLIATANQGSEATYESGFVIDKFPISRPNLTFSTLTVSNMSPEDSSIYLCSVRGEGEAFFGQGTRLTVV.

This clone was detected only once. The chain links TRBV18 to TRBJ2-7; 8 positions agree with TRBD1. Germline CDR1 and CDR2: KGHSH and LQKENI. The CDR3 contains 15 residues. With 4 bases clipped from V and 2 bases from J, the junction kept 7 bases outside the gene matches. Here the CDR3 reads CASSRGTGYTYEQYF. The CDR3, as DNA: TGTGCCAGCTCACGAGGGACAGGTTATACCTACGAGCAGTACTTC.

The V call is TRBV18, the J call TRBJ2-5; D not resolved. Trimming shortened V by 6 bases and J by 0 bases, and 11 bases separated the two germline ends. The CDR3 contains 14 residues. In germline, CDR1 is KGHSH, CDR2 LQKENI. CDR3 sequence: CASSQDLYQETQYF. CDR3 bases: TGTGCCAGCTCCCAGGACCTGTACCAAGAGACCCAGTACTTC.

The CDR3 spells CASSLAKTGGTDTQYF. In nucleotides, the CDR3 is TGCGCCAGCAGCTTGGCCAAAACGGGGGGCACAGATACGCAGTATTTT. The rearrangement uses TRBV5-1 and TRBJ2-3; weak D call: TRBD2 (6 bases). The CDR3 covers 16 residues. The germline V gene encodes CDR1 SGHRS and CDR2 YFSETQ. Trimming took off 0 bases at V and 1 base at J, with 12 bases between the two ends.

V usage is TRBV5-1 and J usage is TRBJ1-2; D may be TRBD1 (6 bases). The CDR3 has 13 amino acids. V lost 4 bases and J 6 bases, leaving 13 bases between the germline ends. Per germline, CDR1 SGHRS and CDR2 YFSETQ. Here the CDR3 reads CASSLQGSDGYTF. The CDR3 bases are TGCGCCAGCAGCCTACAGGGAAGCGATGGCTACACCTTC.

The V and J genes are TRBV6-1 and TRBJ1-4; 7 bases fit TRBD1. The CDR3 sequence is 12 residues long. The trim removed 1 base at V and 11 bases at J, leaving 1 base unmatched. The germline gives CDR1 MNHNS, CDR2 SASEGT. CDR3 amino acids: CASSEGGGKLFF. CDR3 DNA sequence: TGTGCCAGCAGTGAAGGAGGGGGCAAACTGTTTTTT.

The gene calls are TRBV6-6 and TRBJ1-5; D not certain. The CDR3 length is 15 residues. V was shortened by 4 bases and J by 0 bases, with 10 bases between the two germline ends. The germline V gene encodes CDR1 MNHNY and CDR2 SVGAGI (reference sequence). The CDR3 is CASSFVPVSNQPQHF. CDR3 nucleotide sequence: TGTGCCAGCAGTTTCGTTCCAGTTAGCAATCAGCCCCAGCATTTT.

The chain couples TRBV2 to TRBJ1-5, with a tentative D call TRBD1 (6 bases). Germline CDR1 SNHLY, CDR2 FYNNEI. The V end was cut by 7 bases, the J end by 7 bases, with 14 bases between. The CDR3 has 13 amino acids. The CDR3 coding sequence is TGTGCCAGCACCGGACAGCGTGACCAGCCCCAGCATTTT. Translating it yields CASTGQRDQPQHF.

J is TRBJ1-1 and V is TRBV28, with D hard to call. From germline, CDR1 is MDHEN and CDR2 SYDVKM. The CDR3 is 11 amino acids. V dropped 3 bases and J dropped 6 bases, with 5 bases sitting between them. The CDR3 region is CASSLGAEAFF. DNA for the CDR3: TGTGCCAGCAGTTTGGGTGCTGAAGCTTTCTTT.

This chain links TRBV9 with TRBJ1-1, with D possibly being TRBD1 (5 bases). The CDR3 runs 16 residues. The germline CDR1 and CDR2 sequences are SGDLS and YYNGEE. The V end was cut by 3 bases, the J end by 0 bases, with 15 bases between. CDR3 bases: TGTGCCAGCAGCGCATCAGGGCCCGGCGTGAACACTGAAGCTTTCTTT. Protein: CASSASGPGVNTEAFF.

This rearrangement joins TRBV9 to TRBJ2-7; D unclear. CDR1 is SGDLS and CDR2 is YYNGEE in the germline V gene. V lost 2 bases and J 12 bases, leaving 12 bases between the germline ends. The CDR3 is 11 residues long. The CDR3 sequence is CASSVLSPGYF. The CDR3 DNA sequence: TGTGCCAGCAGCGTGTTATCCCCCGGGTACTTC.

The chain combines TRBV10-3 with TRBJ2-5; the D gene is possibly TRBD1 (5 bases). The CDR3 totals 14 residues. Germline values: CDR1 ENHRY, CDR2 SYGVKD. Deletions cut 6 bases from V and 4 bases from J, with 15 bases between. The DNA of the CDR3 is TGTGCCATCAGGGACACTACCTTGGGAGAGACCCAGTACTTC. This encodes CAIRDTTLGETQYF.

CDR3 bases: TGCGCCAGCAGTGATGGGGACAGGGGGACCTACGAGCAGTACTTC. Translation gives CASSDGDRGTYEQYF. This rearrangement joins TRBV10-1 to TRBJ2-7; 11 positions match TRBD1. This CDR3 contains 15 residues. V was pared by 3 bases and J by 2 bases, with 3 bases of the junction left unmatched. Germline CDR1 and CDR2: WNHNN and SYGVQD (reference sequence).

The rearrangement joins TRBV5-8 to TRBJ2-7; 10 positions match TRBD2. Germline CDR1 reads SGHTS; CDR2 reads YDEGEE. V shed 0 bases, J shed 8 bases, and the junction held 5 bases outside the gene matches. The CDR3 length is 14 residues. CDR3 coding DNA: TGTGCCAGCAGCTTGGAACTAGCGGGATCGAAGCAGTACTTC. Translated, it gives CASSLELAGSKQYF.

V usage is TRBV7-9 and J usage is TRBJ2-5; 13 bases align to TRBD2. The V gene end was trimmed by 6 bases and the J gene end by 2 bases; junction bases not matched to a gene: 3. The CDR3 spans 15 residues. Germline values: CDR1 SEHNR, CDR2 FQNEAQ (reference sequence). The CDR3 region is CASSRLAGGQETQYF. In DNA form, the CDR3 reads TGTGCCAGCAGTCGACTAGCGGGGGGTCAAGAGACCCAGTACTTC.

The rearrangement joins TRBV19 to TRBJ1-4; no definite D call. Germline CDR1 LNHDA, CDR2 SQIVND (reference sequence). The CDR3 runs 14 residues. Between the trimmed V and J ends, which lost 7 bases and 4 bases, there was a span of 13 bases. CDR3 sequence (DNA): TGTGCCAGTACCCTGCATAACAATAATGAAAAACTGTTTTTT. This translates into CASTLHNNNEKLFF.

The rearrangement joins TRBV30 to TRBJ1-3; D ambiguous. CDR1 is GTSNPN and CDR2 is SVGIG in the germline V gene (reference sequence). Trimming stripped 2 bases from V and 0 bases from J, with 8 bases between. The CDR3 has 14 residues. This chain's CDR3 is CAWSLGYSGNTIYF. CDR3 DNA: TGTGCCTGGAGTTTGGGATACTCTGGAAACACCATATATTTT.